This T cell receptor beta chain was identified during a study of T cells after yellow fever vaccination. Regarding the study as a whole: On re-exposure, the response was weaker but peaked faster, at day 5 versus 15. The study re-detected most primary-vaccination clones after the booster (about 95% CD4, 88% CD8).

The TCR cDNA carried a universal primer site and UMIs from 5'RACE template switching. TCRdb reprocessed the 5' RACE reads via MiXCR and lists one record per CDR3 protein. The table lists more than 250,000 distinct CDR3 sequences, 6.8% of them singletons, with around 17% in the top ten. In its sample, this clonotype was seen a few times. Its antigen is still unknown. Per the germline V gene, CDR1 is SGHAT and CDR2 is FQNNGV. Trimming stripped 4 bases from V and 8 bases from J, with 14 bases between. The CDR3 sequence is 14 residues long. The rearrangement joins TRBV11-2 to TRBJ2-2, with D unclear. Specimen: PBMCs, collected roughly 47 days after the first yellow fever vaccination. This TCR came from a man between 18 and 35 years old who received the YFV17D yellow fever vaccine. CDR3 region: CASSWDGLTGELFF. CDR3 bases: TGTGCCAGCAGCTGGGATGGATTAACTGGGGAGCTGTTTTTT.